This T cell receptor beta chain derives from a study of shared clonotypes between healthy human individuals. Here immunoSEQ multiplex PCR was the method, and the copy in TCRdb shows in-frame clones only, minus some. Of around 550,000 clones in the sample, approximately 95% are singletons; the top ten hold approximately 0.12%. Naive CD8 cells were CD45RO-negative, positively selected for CCR7, excluding terminally differentiated effector memory CD45RA+ cells. Sequenced input: naive CD8+ T cells sorted from blood. This TCR derives from a woman aged 30 to 39 in good health.

This CDR3 is CASSLRDKVNIQYF. The CDR3 DNA follows: TGTGCCAGCAGTTTAAGGGACAAGGTTAACATTCAGTACTTC. J is TRBJ2-4 and V is TRBV27, with D possibly TRBD1 on 6 matching bases. Germline loops: CDR1 MNHEY, CDR2 SMNVEV (reference sequence). The CDR3 loop spans 14 amino acids. V dropped 2 bases and J dropped 7 bases, with 12 bases sitting between them.